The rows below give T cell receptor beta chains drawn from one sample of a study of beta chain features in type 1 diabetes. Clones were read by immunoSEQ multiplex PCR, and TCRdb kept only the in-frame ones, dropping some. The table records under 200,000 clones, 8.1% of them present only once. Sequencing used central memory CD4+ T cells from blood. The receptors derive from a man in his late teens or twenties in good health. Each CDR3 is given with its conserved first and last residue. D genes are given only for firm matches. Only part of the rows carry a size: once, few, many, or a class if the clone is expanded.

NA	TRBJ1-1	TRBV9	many	TGTGCCAGCAGCGGCCGGGACACGAACACTGAAGCTTTCTTT	CASSGRDTNTEAFF
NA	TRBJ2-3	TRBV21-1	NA	TGTGCCAGCAGCAAGGGCCACACAGGGGGAGGCACAGATACGCAGTATTTT	CASSKGHTGGGTDTQYF
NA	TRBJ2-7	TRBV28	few	TGTGCCAGCAGTGTCGGTTACGAGCAGTACTTC	CASSVGYEQYF
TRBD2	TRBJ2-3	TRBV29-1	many	TGCAGCGCCTGGACTAGCGGGAGCGGTTGGGCAGATACGCAGTATTTT	CSAWTSGSGWADTQYF
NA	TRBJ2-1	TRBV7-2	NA	TGTGCCAGCAGCCCCCAACCGGGATTTAGTTTTGAGCAGTTCTTC	CASSPQPGFSFEQFF
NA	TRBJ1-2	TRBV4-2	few	TGTGCCAGCAGCCAAGAAGGAGGGTTGGGTGGCTACACCTTC	CASSQEGGLGGYTF
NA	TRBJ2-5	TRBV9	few	TGTGCCAGCACCAGGCAAGCAGAAGAGACCCAGTACTTC	CASTRQAEETQYF
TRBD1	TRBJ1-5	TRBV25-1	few	TGTGCCAGTAAAACAGGGGATCAGCCCCAGCATTTT	CASKTGDQPQHF
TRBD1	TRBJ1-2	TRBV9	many	TGTGCCAGCAGCGAGTTAGGGACAGGGAGGGGCTACACCTTC	CASSELGTGRGYTF
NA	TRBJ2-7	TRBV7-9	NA	TGTGCCAGCAGCCCCTCCGCGGGCGAGCAGTACTTC	CASSPSAGEQYF
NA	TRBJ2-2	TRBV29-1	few	TGCAGCGCCATGATACGGGACTCCATAAACACCGGGGAGCTGTTTTTT	CSAMIRDSINTGELFF
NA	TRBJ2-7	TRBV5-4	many	TGTGCCAGCAGCTTGGATCCAGGGCGCTACGAGCAGTACTTC	CASSLDPGRYEQYF
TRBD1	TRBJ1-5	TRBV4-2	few	TGTGCCAGCAGCCAAGCACCCACAGGGGACAATCAGCCCCAGCATTTT	CASSQAPTGDNQPQHF
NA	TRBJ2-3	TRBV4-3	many	TGCGCCAGCAGCCAGTCTGGAGGGTCCCTAGGGGTAGATACGCAGTATTTT	CASSQSGGSLGVDTQYF
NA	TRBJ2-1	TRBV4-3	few	TGCGCCAGCAGCCGTCTTAGCGGCAGCTCCTACAATGAGCAGTTCTTC	CASSRLSGSSYNEQFF
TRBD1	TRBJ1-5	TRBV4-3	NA	TGCGCCAGCAGCCAAGGGGACAGGGTGGGGCAGCCCCAGCATTTT	CASSQGDRVGQPQHF
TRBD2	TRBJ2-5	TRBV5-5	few	TGTGCCAGCAGCCCCCCAGCGGGGTTCCAAGAGACCCAGTACTTC	CASSPPAGFQETQYF
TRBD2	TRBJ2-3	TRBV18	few	TGTGCCAGCTCACCACCTACCCAGACTAGCGGGGTGAGAAATACGCAGTATTTT	CASSPPTQTSGVRNTQYF
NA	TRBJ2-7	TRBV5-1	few	TGCGCCAGCAGCTTGGACCCCAGGCCAGAGCAGTACTTC	CASSLDPRPEQYF
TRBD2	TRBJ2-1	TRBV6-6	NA	TGTGCCAGCACTCTACGACTAGCGGGGTACAATGAGCAGTTCTTC	CASTLRLAGYNEQFF
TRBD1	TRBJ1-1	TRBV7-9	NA	TGTGCCAGCAGCCCAGGGGGCGATCGGGAGGCTTTCTTT	CASSPGGDREAFF
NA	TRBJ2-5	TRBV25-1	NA	TGTGCCAGCAGTGAACAGGGGTTGCCTTCAGCCCAGTACTTC	CASSEQGLPSAQYF
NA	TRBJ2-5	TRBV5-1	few	TGCGCCAGCAGCTCGGGACTTTTACAAGAGACCCAGTACTTC	CASSSGLLQETQYF
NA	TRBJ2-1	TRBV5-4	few	TGTGCCAGCAGCTTCGCTCCACTAGCGCGAGGGGGCAATGAGCAGTTCTTC	CASSFAPLARGGNEQFF
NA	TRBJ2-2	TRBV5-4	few	TGTGCCAGCAGCCTGACAGACACCGGGGAGCTGTTTTTT	CASSLTDTGELFF
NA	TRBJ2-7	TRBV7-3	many	TGTGCCAGCAGCCCACAGCAGGGACTCTCCTACGAGCAGTACTTC	CASSPQQGLSYEQYF
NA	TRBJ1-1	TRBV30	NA	TGTGCCTGGAGTGTATCTTGGCAGGAAGCTTTCTTT	CAWSVSWQEAFF
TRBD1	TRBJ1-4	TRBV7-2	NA	TGTGCCAGCAGCTTAGCGTCCGGACAGGGGGGTAATGAAAAACTGTTTTTT	CASSLASGQGGNEKLFF
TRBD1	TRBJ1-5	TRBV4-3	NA	TGCGCCAGCAGCCAAGAAGGGGGCCCTAGCAATCAGCCCCAGCATTTT	CASSQEGGPSNQPQHF
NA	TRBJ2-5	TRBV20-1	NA	TGCAGGGCTCTGGGGGGAGAGACCCAGTACTTC	CRALGGETQYF
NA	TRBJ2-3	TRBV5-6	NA	TGTGCCAGCAGCTCATTGCGGGGAGATACAGATACGCAGTATTTT	CASSSLRGDTDTQYF
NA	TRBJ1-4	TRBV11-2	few	TGTGCCAGCAGCTTAGACAGCGAAGAAAAACTGTTTTTT	CASSLDSEEKLFF
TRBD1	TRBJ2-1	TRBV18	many	TGTGCCAGCTCACCGGGGGACAGGGGTAATGAGCAGTTCTTC	CASSPGDRGNEQFF
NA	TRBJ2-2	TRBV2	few	TGTGCCAGCAGTGGACAGTACACCGGGGAGCTGTTTTTT	CASSGQYTGELFF
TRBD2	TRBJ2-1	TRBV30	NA	TGTGCCTGGGGGACTAGCGGTTTCAATGAGCAGTTCTTC	CAWGTSGFNEQFF
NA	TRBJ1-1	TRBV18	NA	TGTGCCAGCTCACCTGCGGAAAACACTGAAGCTTTCTTT	CASSPAENTEAFF
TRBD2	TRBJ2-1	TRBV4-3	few	TGCGCCAGCAGCCGCCCGACTAGCGGAGATTACAATGAGCAGTTCTTC	CASSRPTSGDYNEQFF
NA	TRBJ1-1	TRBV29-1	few	TGCAGCGTTGAGCCAGACATGAACACTGAAGCTTTCTTT	CSVEPDMNTEAFF
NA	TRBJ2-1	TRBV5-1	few	TGCGCCAGCAGCTTGGGACAGAGCTCCTACAATGAGCAGTTCTTC	CASSLGQSSYNEQFF
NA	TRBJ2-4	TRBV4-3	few	TGCGCCAGCAGCCAAGATACGGTATCTGGAAACATTCAGTACTTC	CASSQDTVSGNIQYF
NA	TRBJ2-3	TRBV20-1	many	TGCAGTGTGATCGAGCCCGTGGCGCAGTATTTT	CSVIEPVAQYF
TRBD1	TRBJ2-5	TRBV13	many	TGTGCCAGCAGCCGACAGGGGTCCCAAGAGACCCAGTACTTC	CASSRQGSQETQYF
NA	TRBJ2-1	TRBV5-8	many	TGTGCCAGCAGCTCCTACTCCAATGGGCAGTTCTTC	CASSSYSNGQFF
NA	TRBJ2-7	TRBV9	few	TGTGCCAGCAGCGCGGGGGGCAGCGCTGACTACGAGCAGTACTTC	CASSAGGSADYEQYF
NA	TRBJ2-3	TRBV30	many	TGTGCCTGGAGTGAATGGGACACCACAGATACGCAGTATTTT	CAWSEWDTTDTQYF
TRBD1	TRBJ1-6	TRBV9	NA	TGTGCCAGCAGCGTAGGGGGACAGGACAATAATTCACCCCTCCACTTT	CASSVGGQDNNSPLHF
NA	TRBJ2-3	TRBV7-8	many	TGTGCCAGCAGCTTCACCAGACAGTCCACAGATACGCAGTATTTT	CASSFTRQSTDTQYF
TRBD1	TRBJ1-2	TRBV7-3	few	TGTGCCAGCAGCCCTCGGGGGACAGACTATGGCTACACCTTC	CASSPRGTDYGYTF
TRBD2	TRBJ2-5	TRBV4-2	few	TGTGCCAGCAGCCAAGCTTGGGTAGCGGGGGGGCCTCAAGAGACCCAGTACTTC	CASSQAWVAGGPQETQYF
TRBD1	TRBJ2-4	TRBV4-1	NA	TGCGCCAGCAGCCAAATTCAGGGGGCGTCGGTCAAAAACATTCAGTACTTC	CASSQIQGASVKNIQYF
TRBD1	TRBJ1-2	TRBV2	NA	TGTGCCAGCACCCCCTTGGGGACAGGGAAAGGCTACACCTTC	CASTPLGTGKGYTF
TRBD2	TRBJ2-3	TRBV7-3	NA	TGTGCCAGCAGCCCGGTAGCGGGGGGACGCACAGATACGCAGTATTTT	CASSPVAGGRTDTQYF
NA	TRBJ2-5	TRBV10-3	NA	TGTGCCATCAGCCTAGAAGGAGAGACCCAGTACTTC	CAISLEGETQYF
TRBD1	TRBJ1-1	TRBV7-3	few	TGTGCCAGCAGCTCGGGGACAGTACTTGAAGCTTTCTTT	CASSSGTVLEAFF